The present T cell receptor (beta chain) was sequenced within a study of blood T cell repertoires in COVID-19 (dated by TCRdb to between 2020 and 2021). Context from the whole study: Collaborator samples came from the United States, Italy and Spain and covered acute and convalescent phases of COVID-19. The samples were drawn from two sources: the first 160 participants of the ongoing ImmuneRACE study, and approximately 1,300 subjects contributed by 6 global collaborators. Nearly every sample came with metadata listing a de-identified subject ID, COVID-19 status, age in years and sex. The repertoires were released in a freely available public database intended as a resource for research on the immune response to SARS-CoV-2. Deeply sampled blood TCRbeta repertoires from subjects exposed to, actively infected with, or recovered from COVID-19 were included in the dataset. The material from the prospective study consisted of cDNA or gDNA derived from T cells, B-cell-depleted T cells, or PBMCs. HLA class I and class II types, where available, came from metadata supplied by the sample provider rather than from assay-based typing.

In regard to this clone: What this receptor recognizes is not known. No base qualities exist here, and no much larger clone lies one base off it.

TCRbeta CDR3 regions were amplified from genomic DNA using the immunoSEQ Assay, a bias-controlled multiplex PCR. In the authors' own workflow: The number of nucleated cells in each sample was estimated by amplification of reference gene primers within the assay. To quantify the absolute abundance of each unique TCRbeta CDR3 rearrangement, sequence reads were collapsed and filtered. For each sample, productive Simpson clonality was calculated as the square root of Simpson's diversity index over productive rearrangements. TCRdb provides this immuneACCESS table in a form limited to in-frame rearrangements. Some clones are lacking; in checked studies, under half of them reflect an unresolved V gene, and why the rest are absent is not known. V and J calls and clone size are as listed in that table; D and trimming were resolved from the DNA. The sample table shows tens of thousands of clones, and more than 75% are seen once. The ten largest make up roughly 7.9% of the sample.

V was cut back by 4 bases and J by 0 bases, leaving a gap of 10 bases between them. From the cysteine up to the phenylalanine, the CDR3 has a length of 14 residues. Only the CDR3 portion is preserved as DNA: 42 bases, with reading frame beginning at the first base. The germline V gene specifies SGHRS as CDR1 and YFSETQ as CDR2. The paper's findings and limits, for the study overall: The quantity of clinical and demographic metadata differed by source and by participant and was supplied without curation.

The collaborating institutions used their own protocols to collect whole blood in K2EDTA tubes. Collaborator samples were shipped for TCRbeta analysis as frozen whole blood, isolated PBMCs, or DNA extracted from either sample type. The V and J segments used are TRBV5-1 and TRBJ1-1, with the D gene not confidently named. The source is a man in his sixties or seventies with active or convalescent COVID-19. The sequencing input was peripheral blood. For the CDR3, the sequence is CASSLGEMNTEAFF. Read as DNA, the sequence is TGCGCCAGCAGCCTAGGAGAAATGAACACTGAAGCTTTCTTT.